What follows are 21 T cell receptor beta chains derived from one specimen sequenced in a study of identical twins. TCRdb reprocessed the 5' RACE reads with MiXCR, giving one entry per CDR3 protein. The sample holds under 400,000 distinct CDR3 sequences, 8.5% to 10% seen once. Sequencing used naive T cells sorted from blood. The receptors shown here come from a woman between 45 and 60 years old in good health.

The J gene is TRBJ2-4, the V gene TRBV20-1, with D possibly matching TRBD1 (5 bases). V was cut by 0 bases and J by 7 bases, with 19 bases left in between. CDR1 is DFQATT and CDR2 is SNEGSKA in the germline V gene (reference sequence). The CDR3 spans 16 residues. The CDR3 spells CSARETGAIRGNIQYF. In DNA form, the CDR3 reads TGCAGTGCTAGAGAAACTGGGGCTATAAGGGGCAACATTCAGTACTTC.

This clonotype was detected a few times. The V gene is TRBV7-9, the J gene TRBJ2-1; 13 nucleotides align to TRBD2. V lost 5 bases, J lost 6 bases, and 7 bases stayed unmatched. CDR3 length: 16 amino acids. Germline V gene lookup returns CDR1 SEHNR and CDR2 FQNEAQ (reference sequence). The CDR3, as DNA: TGTGCCAGCAGCATCACTAGCGGGAGGGGATCCAATGAGCAGTTCTTC. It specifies CASSITSGRGSNEQFF. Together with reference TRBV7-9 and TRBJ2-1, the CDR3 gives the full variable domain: DTGVSQNPRHKITKRGQNVTFRCDPISEHNRLYWYRQTLGQGPEFLTYFQNEAQLEKSRLLSDRFSAERPKGSFSTLEIQRTEQGDSAMYLCASSITSGRGSNEQFFGPGTRLTVL.

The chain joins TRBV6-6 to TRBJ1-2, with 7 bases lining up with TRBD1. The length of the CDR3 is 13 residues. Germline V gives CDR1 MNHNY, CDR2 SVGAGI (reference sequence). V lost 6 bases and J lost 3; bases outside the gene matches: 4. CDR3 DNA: TGTGCCAGCAGGGACCAGGGGGACTATGGCTACACCTTC. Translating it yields CASRDQGDYGYTF.

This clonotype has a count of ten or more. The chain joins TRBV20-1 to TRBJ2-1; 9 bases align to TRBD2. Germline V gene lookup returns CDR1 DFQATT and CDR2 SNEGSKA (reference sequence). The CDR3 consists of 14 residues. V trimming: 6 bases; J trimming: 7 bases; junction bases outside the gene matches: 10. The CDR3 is CSALRLAGRNEQFF. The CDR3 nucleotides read TGCAGTGCCCTACGGCTAGCGGGAAGAAATGAGCAGTTCTTC.

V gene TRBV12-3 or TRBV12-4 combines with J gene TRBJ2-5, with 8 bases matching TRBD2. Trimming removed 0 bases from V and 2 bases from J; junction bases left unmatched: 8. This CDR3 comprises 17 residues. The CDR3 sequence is CASSLAAKLAAQETQYF. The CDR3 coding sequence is TGTGCCAGCAGTTTAGCGGCTAAACTAGCGGCTCAAGAGACCCAGTACTTC.

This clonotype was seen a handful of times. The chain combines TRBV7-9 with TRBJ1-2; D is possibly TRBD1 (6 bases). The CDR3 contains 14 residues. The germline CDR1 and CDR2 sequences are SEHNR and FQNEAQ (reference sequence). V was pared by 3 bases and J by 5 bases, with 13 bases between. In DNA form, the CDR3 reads TGTGCCAGCAGCTTGGGGGCAAATTTTTATGGCTACACCTTC. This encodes CASSLGANFYGYTF.

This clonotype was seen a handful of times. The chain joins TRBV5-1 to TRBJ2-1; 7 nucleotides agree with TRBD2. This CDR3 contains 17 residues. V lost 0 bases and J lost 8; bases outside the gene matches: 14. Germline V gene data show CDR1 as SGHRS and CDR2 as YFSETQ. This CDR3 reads CASSLGPRGGSGYEQFF. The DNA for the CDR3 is TGCGCCAGCAGCTTGGGGCCTCGTGGCGGGAGTGGGTATGAGCAGTTCTTC.

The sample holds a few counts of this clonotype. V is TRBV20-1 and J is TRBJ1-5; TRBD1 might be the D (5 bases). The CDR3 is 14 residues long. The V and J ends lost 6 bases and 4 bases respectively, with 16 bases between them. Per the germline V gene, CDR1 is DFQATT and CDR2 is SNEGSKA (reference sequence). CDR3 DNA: TGCAGTGCAGCGCAGGGTAGGGCTAATCAGCCCCAGCATTTT. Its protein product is CSAAQGRANQPQHF.

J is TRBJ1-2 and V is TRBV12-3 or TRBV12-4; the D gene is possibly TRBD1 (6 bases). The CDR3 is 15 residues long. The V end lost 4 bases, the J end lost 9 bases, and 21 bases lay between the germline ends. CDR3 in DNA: TGTGCCAGCAGTTCTCACCGACAGGTACCTTACAGCTACACCTTC. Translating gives CASSSHRQVPYSYTF.

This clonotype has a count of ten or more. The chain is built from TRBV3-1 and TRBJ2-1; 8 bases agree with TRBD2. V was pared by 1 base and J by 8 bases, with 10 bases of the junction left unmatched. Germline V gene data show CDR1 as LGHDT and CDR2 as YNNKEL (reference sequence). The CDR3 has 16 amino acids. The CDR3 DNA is TGTGCCAGCAGCCAAGCGGCACGGGAGGGCCCTCATGAGCAGTTCTTC. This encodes CASSQAAREGPHEQFF.

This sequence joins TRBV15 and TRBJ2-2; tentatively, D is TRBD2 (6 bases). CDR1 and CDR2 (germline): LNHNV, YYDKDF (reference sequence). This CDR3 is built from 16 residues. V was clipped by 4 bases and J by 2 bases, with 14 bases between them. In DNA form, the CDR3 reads TGTGCCACCAGCAAGGATCCCGGACTAAACACCGGGGAGCTGTTTTTT. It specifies CATSKDPGLNTGELFF.

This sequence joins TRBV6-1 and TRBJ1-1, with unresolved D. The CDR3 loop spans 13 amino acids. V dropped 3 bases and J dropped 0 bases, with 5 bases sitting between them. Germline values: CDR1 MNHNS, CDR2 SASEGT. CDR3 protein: CASSEGMNTEAFF. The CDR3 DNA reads TGTGCCAGCAGTGAGGGAATGAACACTGAAGCTTTCTTT.

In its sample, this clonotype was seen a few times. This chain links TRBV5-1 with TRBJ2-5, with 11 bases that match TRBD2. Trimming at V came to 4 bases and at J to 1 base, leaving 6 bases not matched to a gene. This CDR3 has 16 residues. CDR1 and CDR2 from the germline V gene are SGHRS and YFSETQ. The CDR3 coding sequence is TGCGCCAGCAGCGGCCTAGCGGGAGGCTTCCAAGAGACCCAGTACTTC. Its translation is CASSGLAGGFQETQYF.

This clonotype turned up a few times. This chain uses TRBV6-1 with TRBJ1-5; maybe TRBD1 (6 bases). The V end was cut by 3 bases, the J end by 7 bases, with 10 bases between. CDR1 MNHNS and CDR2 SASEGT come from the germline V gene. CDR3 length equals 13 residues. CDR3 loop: CASSEQGRQPQHF. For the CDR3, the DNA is TGTGCCAGCAGTGAGCAGGGGAGGCAGCCCCAGCATTTT.

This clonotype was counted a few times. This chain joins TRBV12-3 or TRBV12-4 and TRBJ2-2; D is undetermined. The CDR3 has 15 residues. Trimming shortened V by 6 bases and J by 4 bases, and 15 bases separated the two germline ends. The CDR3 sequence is CASRASPPGTGELFF. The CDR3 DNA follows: TGTGCCAGCAGGGCGAGTCCACCGGGCACCGGGGAGCTGTTTTTT.

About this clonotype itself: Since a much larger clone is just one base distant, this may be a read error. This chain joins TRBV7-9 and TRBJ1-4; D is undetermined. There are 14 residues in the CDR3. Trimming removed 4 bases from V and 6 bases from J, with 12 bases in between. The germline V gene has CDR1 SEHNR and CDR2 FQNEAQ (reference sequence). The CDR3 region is CASSSQRIDEKLFF. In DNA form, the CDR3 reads TGTGCCAGCAGCTCTCAGCGTATTGATGAAAAACTGTTTTTT.

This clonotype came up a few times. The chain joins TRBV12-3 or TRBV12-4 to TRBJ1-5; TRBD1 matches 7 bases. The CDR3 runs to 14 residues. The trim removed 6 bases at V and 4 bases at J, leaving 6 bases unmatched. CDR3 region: CASSPGGVNQPQHF. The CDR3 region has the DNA TGTGCCAGCAGCCCAGGGGGGGTAAATCAGCCCCAGCATTTT.

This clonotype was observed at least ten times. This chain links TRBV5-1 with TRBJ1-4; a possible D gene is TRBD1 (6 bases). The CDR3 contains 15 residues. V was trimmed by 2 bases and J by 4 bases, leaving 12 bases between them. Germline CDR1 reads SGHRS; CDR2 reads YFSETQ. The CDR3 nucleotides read TGCGCCAGCAGCTTCGGACAGCGAATTAATGAAAAACTGTTTTTT. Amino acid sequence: CASSFGQRINEKLFF.

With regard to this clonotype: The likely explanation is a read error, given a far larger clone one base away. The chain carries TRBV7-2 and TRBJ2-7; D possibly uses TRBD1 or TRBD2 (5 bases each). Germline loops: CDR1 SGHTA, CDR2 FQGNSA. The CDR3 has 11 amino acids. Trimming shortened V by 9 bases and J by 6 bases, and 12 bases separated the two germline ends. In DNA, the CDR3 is TGTGCCAGAAGCCTTGGGGGCGAGCAGTACTTC. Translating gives CARSLGGEQYF.

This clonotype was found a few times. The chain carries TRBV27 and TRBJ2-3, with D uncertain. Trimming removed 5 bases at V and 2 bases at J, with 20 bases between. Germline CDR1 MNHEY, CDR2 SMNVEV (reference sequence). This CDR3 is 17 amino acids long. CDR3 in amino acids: CASSPLKISGNTDTQYF. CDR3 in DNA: TGTGCCAGCAGTCCCCTCAAAATTTCGGGCAACACAGATACGCAGTATTTT.

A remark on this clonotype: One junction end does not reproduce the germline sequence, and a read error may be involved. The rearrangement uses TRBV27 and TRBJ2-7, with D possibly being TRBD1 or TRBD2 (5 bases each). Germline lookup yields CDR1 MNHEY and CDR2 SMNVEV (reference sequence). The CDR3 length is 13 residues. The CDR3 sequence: CASRTYGAHEQYF. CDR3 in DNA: TGTGCAAGCAGGACCTACGGGGCCCACGAGCAGTACTTC.